One sample yielded the 13 T cell receptor beta chains listed below, sequenced in a study of spatial heterogeneity in lung cancer. Time point reported: blood at routine non-recurrence follow-up after resection. No cells were sorted before sequencing. The whole RNA sequenced was extracted from tumor, nontumor lung or frozen PBMC. TCRdb analysed the 5' RACE reads with MiXCR anew, one entry per CDR3 protein. The table lists some 54,000 distinct CDR3 sequences, 6.5% to 7.5% of them singletons, with approximately 35% in the top ten. The source material was PBMCs, sampled at follow-up. The receptors originated from a female donor with early-stage non-small cell lung cancer.

This clonotype was seen at least ten times. The V and J genes are TRBV14 and TRBJ1-2; D gene unclear. The CDR3 is made up of 13 amino acids. Trimming removed 5 bases at V and 4 bases at J, with 11 bases between. Germline CDR1 SGHDN, CDR2 FVKESK. The CDR3 nucleotides are TGTGCCAGCAGCAAGGACTCTAGCTATGGCTACACCTTC. Amino acid sequence: CASSKDSSYGYTF.

This clonotype was observed many times. At one of its ends the junction is not consistent with the germline gene, which may arise from a read error. The chain links TRBV7-2 to TRBJ1-2, with 7 bases matching TRBD1. Germline CDR1 SGHTA, CDR2 FQGNSA. CDR3 length: 15 residues. The CDR3 sequence: CASSLGTAANYGYTF. In DNA, the CDR3 is TGTGCCAGCAGTTTAGGGACAGCTGCTAACTATGGCTACACCTTC.

In this sample, this clonotype turned up a few times. This rearrangement joins TRBV12-3 or TRBV12-4 to TRBJ2-7, with D uncertain. V was cut by 7 bases and J by 1 base, with 17 bases left in between. This CDR3 is 15 amino acids long. CDR3 region: CASTSGRYGSYEQYF. As DNA, the CDR3 is TGTGCCAGCACCTCCGGACGCTACGGATCCTACGAGCAGTACTTC.

The chain is built from TRBV4-1 and TRBJ2-7, with D possibly being TRBD1 (6 bases). Per the germline V gene, CDR1 is MGHRA and CDR2 is YSYEKL. V lost 0 bases and J 3 bases, leaving 12 bases between the germline ends. The CDR3 has 15 residues. Here the CDR3 DNA reads TGCGCCAGCAGCCAAGAGGAGGCCAGGGGCTACGAGCAGTACTTC. It specifies CASSQEEARGYEQYF.

This clonotype was detected a few times. V usage is TRBV5-1 and J usage is TRBJ2-5, with D perhaps matching TRBD1 (5 bases). Germline CDR1 reads SGHRS; CDR2 reads YFSETQ. Between the trimmed V and J ends, which lost 0 bases and 5 bases, there was a span of 11 bases. The CDR3 covers 14 residues. The CDR3 DNA follows: TGCGCCAGCAGCTTGGCCCTCAGGGATGAGACCCAGTACTTC. Translating it yields CASSLALRDETQYF.

Many counts were recorded for this clonotype. This chain links TRBV28 with TRBJ2-3; a possible D gene is TRBD2 (7 bases). The germline V gene encodes CDR1 MDHEN and CDR2 SYDVKM. The CDR3 sequence is 16 residues long. V was cut by 5 bases and J by 1 base, with 16 bases left in between. CDR3 loop: CASSPFKGGGTDTQYF. The CDR3 DNA sequence: TGTGCCAGCAGTCCATTCAAAGGGGGGGGCACAGATACGCAGTATTTT.

This rearrangement joins TRBV4-1 to TRBJ1-5; D is perhaps TRBD1 (6 bases). The V and J ends lost 4 bases and 4 bases respectively, with 14 bases between them. Germline loops: CDR1 MGHRA, CDR2 YSYEKL. This CDR3 has 15 residues. The CDR3 protein is CASSPGQYRNQPQHF. CDR3 nucleotides: TGCGCCAGCAGCCCAGGACAGTACAGAAATCAGCCCCAGCATTTT.

The rearrangement joins TRBV6-5 to TRBJ2-7; D remains unclear. Germline lookup yields CDR1 MNHEY and CDR2 SVGAGI. CDR3 length equals 14 residues. Trimming cost V 6 bases and J 0 bases, with 12 bases left between them. CDR3: CASRDELSSYEQYF. In DNA form, the CDR3 reads TGTGCCAGCAGGGACGAACTTAGCTCCTACGAGCAGTACTTC.

This clonotype was observed at least ten times. The J gene is TRBJ2-1, the V gene TRBV7-2, with TRBD2 as a possible D gene (6 bases). V shed 2 bases and J shed 8 bases, with 19 bases lying between them. Germline CDR1 is SGHTA and CDR2 is FQGNSA. This CDR3 has 16 amino acids. Here the CDR3 DNA reads TGTGCCAGCAGCTTACGGTCGGGGGTCGGGTCCGATGAGCAGTTCTTC. Amino acids: CASSLRSGVGSDEQFF.

The chain employs TRBV18 and TRBJ2-7, with 8 bases that match TRBD1. The CDR3 is made up of 15 amino acids. Germline V gene sequence: CDR1 KGHSH, CDR2 LQKENI. Losses at the gene ends were 2 bases for V and 2 bases for J; bases not matched to a gene: 5. The CDR3 region is CASSPEAGGPYEQYF. DNA for the CDR3: TGTGCCAGCTCACCAGAGGCAGGGGGCCCCTACGAGCAGTACTTC. Together with reference TRBV18 and TRBJ2-7, the CDR3 gives the full variable domain: NAGVMQNPRHLVRRRGQEARLRCSPMKGHSHVYWYRQLPEEGLKFMVYLQKENIIDESGMPKERFSAEFPKEGPSILRIQQVVRGDSAAYFCASSPEAGGPYEQYFGPGTRLTVT.

This clonotype was observed a few times. J is TRBJ1-2 and V is TRBV24-1, with 7 bases lining up with TRBD1. CDR1 and CDR2 (germline): KGHDR, SFDVKD. The CDR3 has 13 residues. J gave up 5 bases and V 4 bases, and 3 bases lay outside the gene matches. The CDR3 loop is CATSEGTAYGYTF. CDR3 DNA: TGTGCCACCAGTGAGGGGACAGCTTATGGCTACACCTTC.

The chain couples TRBV27 to TRBJ2-1, with a weak D call TRBD2 (6 bases). V lost 0 bases and J 9 bases, leaving 12 bases between the germline ends. The CDR3 is made up of 14 amino acids. The germline V gene has CDR1 MNHEY and CDR2 SMNVEV (reference sequence). In DNA form, the CDR3 reads TGTGCCAGCAGTTTATCCCTGCGGGGACGTGAGCAGTTCTTC. It translates to CASSLSLRGREQFF.

This clonotype was seen repeatedly, ten times or more. The DNA of the CDR3 is TGTGCCACCAGCGCCCTCCTCCGAGATACGCAGTATTTT. Its protein is CATSALLRDTQYF. The chain carries TRBV15 and TRBJ2-3, with D hard to call. Germline values: CDR1 LNHNV, CDR2 YYDKDF (reference sequence). This CDR3 region has 13 residues. The V end lost 5 bases, the J end lost 5 bases, and 11 bases lay between the germline ends.